This T cell receptor (beta chain) was sequenced during a study of cytomegalovirus exposure and HLA in healthy donors. General study findings and limits: Reportedly, fewer N-insertions than the approximately 700-donor mean appeared in an Asian-associated ancestry cluster in a later analysis. Several V segments, TRBV6-2 and TRBV6-3 among them, could not be told apart and were dropped.

The CDR3 spans 14 residues. Trimming cost V 3 bases and J 4 bases; bases outside gene matches: 6. Germline assignment: CDR1 SGDLS and CDR2 YYNGEE. In the PCR, 60 Vbeta and 13 Jbeta primers were used. In the study's own analysis: In a later analysis, some 80 million unique TCR beta chains included roughly 11 million shared by two or more donors. TCRdb keeps only in-frame clones here, not all; method: immunoSEQ multiplex PCR. The V and J calls and clone size are taken from that table; D and trimming were inferred from the DNA. The table lists 150,000 to 200,000 clones, approximately 86% of them singletons, with approximately 2% in the top ten. The sample holds a few counts of this clone. Its matching antigen is unknown.

The receptor was derived from a woman aged 18-30 years in good health and CMV-seronegative. This chain joins TRBV9 and TRBJ1-2; TRBD1 matches at 7 bases. Material for sequencing was PBMCs. The DNA of the CDR3 is TGTGCCAGCAGCGCCGGGACAGTCGGCTATGGCTACACCTTC. The encoded protein is CASSAGTVGYGYTF.